Each of the 2 T cell receptor beta chains below was sequenced from the same sample in a study of shared clonotypes between healthy human individuals (dated by TCRdb to 2018 to 2020). Libraries were prepared through the immunoSEQ multiplex PCR assay. Here the immuneACCESS table is served through TCRdb, limited to in-frame sequences with V and J called. Missing clones are a known gap in these copies; in checked studies unresolved V genes cover under half, and the rest lacks a known reason. The sample yields approximately 700,000 clones; roughly 73% were counted once. The leading ten clones occupy about 1.8% of the sample. Sample: memory CD4+ T cells sorted from blood. Interpreted using the paper, the cell subset or site label stands for: CD45RA-negative fraction. The source of these receptors is a woman aged 25 to 39 in good health.

The chain uses TRBV5-1 and TRBJ1-4; 12 nucleotides line up with TRBD1. V was pared by 4 bases and J by 8 bases, with 9 bases of the junction left unmatched. The CDR3 has 16 amino acids. The germline CDR1 and CDR2 sequences are SGHRS and YFSETQ. CDR3 residues: CASSPGTGGAEEKLFF. The CDR3 region has the DNA TGCGCCAGCAGCCCCGGGACAGGGGGCGCCGAGGAAAAACTGTTTTTT.

The gene calls are TRBV5-1 and TRBJ1-2, with TRBD1 matching over 7 bases. The length of the CDR3 is 14 residues. V lost 4 bases, J lost 5 bases, and 8 bases stayed unmatched. Germline CDR1 SGHRS, CDR2 YFSETQ. CDR3 DNA: TGCGCCAGCAGCGCCTGGGACAGACTTTATGGCTACACCTTC. Translated: CASSAWDRLYGYTF.